The 27 T cell receptor beta chains given below trace back to one sample, sequenced in a study of blood T cell repertoires in COVID-19. Method: immunoSEQ multiplex PCR; TCRdb's copy keeps in-frame clones and lacks some. The repertoire holds approximately 470,000 clones, with roughly 88% as singletons. The source material was peripheral blood. Source of these receptors: a human donor in a cohort sampled during active COVID-19.

The CDR3 coding sequence is TGTGCCACCAGTGAAAACCGACAGGGGTACTATGGCTACACCTTC. Encoded protein: CATSENRQGYYGYTF. The chain is built from TRBV24-1 and TRBJ1-2; TRBD1 aligns across 8 bases. The CDR3 consists of 15 residues. The germline CDR1 and CDR2 sequences are KGHDR and SFDVKD. V dropped 4 bases and J dropped 3; count of bases not matched to a gene: 6.

The CDR3 sequence: CASIRDSYNSPLHF. In DNA, the CDR3 is TGTGCCAGCATTAGGGACTCATATAATTCACCCCTCCACTTT. This sequence joins TRBV2 and TRBJ1-6; D might be TRBD1 (5 bases). The CDR3 is 14 residues long. CDR1 is SNHLY and CDR2 is FYNNEI in the germline V gene. V was clipped by 7 bases and J by 4 bases, with 11 bases between them. The variable domain in full, with the rest retrieved from reference TRBV2 and TRBJ1-6, is EPEVTQTPSHQVTQMGQEVILRCVPISNHLYFYWYRQILGQKVEFLVSFYNNEISEKSEIFDDQFSVERPDGSNFTLKIRSTKLEDSAMYFCASIRDSYNSPLHFGNGTRLTVT.

The DNA of the CDR3 is TGTGCCAGTAGTCGTCTCGACAGGGTGCGCGAGCAGTACTTC. This translates into CASSRLDRVREQYF. The genes are TRBV19 and TRBJ2-7; TRBD1 matches 7 bases. With 5 bases clipped from V and 6 bases from J, the junction kept 10 bases outside the gene matches. The length of the CDR3 is 14 residues. CDR1 is LNHDA and CDR2 is SQIVND in the germline V gene (reference sequence).

As for this clone: Other DNA variants within this sample encode the same CDR3. The rearrangement uses TRBV5-6 and TRBJ2-1, with TRBD2 as a possible D gene (5 bases). V was cut by 2 bases and J by 7 bases, with 13 bases left in between. This CDR3 spans 14 amino acids. Germline V gene sequence: CDR1 SGHDT, CDR2 YYEEEE. The chain's CDR3 is CASSLGLGSNEQFF. Here the CDR3 DNA reads TGTGCCAGCAGCTTAGGACTGGGCTCTAATGAGCAGTTCTTC.

The chain links TRBV30 to TRBJ1-2; D gene uncertain. CDR1 GTSNPN and CDR2 SVGIG come from the germline V gene (reference sequence). The V and J ends lost 1 base and 6 bases respectively, with 12 bases between them. The CDR3 length is 13 residues. Written as DNA, the CDR3 is TGTGCCTGGAGTGGGGAGGAAAAACATGGCTACACCTTC. It translates to CAWSGEEKHGYTF.

This sequence joins TRBV5-4 and TRBJ2-2, with a weak D call TRBD1 (6 bases). The CDR3 runs 16 residues. The germline V gene has CDR1 SGHNT and CDR2 YYREEE (reference sequence). The germline V and J ends were trimmed by 3 bases and 0 bases, with 12 bases remaining between them. The CDR3 DNA is TGTGCCAGCAGCTCAAGACAGGCGCCGAACACCGGGGAGCTGTTTTTT. It yields the protein CASSSRQAPNTGELFF.

The chain uses TRBV6-5 and TRBJ2-1; TRBD2 aligns across 11 bases. The V and J ends lost 2 bases and 8 bases, in that order; junction bases with no gene match: 8. The CDR3 is made up of 16 amino acids. CDR1 is MNHEY, CDR2 SVGAGI, per germline. CDR3 sequence reads: CASSYGASGRYYEQFF. As DNA, the CDR3 is TGTGCCAGCAGTTACGGAGCTAGCGGGAGGTATTATGAGCAGTTCTTC.

A remark on this clone: The identical CDR3 is also encoded by other nucleotide sequences in the sample. The genes are TRBV27 and TRBJ1-5; 9 bases align to TRBD1. Germline CDR1 MNHEY, CDR2 SMNVEV (reference sequence). The ends lost 6 bases at V and 3 bases at J; junction bases unmatched: 6. The CDR3 runs to 15 residues. CDR3 protein: CASSSGTGNNQPQHF. The CDR3 DNA follows: TGTGCCAGCAGCTCCGGGACAGGGAACAATCAGCCCCAGCATTTT.

V and J are TRBV10-3 and TRBJ1-1, with 8 bases aligning to TRBD1. Germline lookup yields CDR1 ENHRY and CDR2 SYGVKD. V lost 10 bases to trimming and J lost 0 bases; unmatched junction nucleotides: 1. The CDR3 is 12 residues long. CDR3 DNA: TGTGCCACCAGGGGGCTGAACACTGAAGCTTTCTTT. Residues: CATRGLNTEAFF.

Notes on this clone: Other DNA sequences within the sample encode an identical CDR3. This chain links TRBV30 with TRBJ2-2; 8 nucleotides agree with TRBD1. Per germline, CDR1 GTSNPN and CDR2 SVGIG (reference sequence). The CDR3 contains 13 residues. The V segment lost 4 bases and the J segment 5 bases; nucleotides outside the gene matches: 3. The CDR3 region is CAWTDRGTGELFF. The CDR3 DNA reads TGTGCCTGGACAGACAGGGGTACCGGGGAGCTGTTTTTT.

The rearrangement links TRBV27 to TRBJ2-6; D remains ambiguous. V lost 0 bases and J lost 3, with 6 bases in between. The germline CDR1 and CDR2 sequences are MNHEY and SMNVEV (reference sequence). The CDR3 is made up of 15 amino acids. CDR3 protein: CASSLSSNGANVLTF. The CDR3 coding sequence is TGTGCCAGCAGTTTATCTTCCAATGGGGCCAACGTCCTGACTTTC.

The chain combines TRBV7-3 with TRBJ2-5, with D uncertain. V gave up 4 bases and J gave up 4 bases, with 10 bases separating them. Per germline, CDR1 SGHTA and CDR2 FQGTGA. This CDR3 comprises 13 residues. The DNA of the CDR3 is TGTGCCAGCAGCTCACCCCAAGCAGAGACCCAGTACTTC. This translates into CASSSPQAETQYF.

V and J are TRBV2 and TRBJ1-5; D is unresolved. The length of the CDR3 is 15 residues. The germline gives CDR1 SNHLY, CDR2 FYNNEI. Trimming took off 3 bases at V and 4 bases at J, with 13 bases between the two ends. The CDR3 is CASSDAGRQNQPQHF. The CDR3 region has the DNA TGTGCCAGCAGTGATGCAGGTAGACAAAATCAGCCCCAGCATTTT.

The chain joins TRBV11-2 to TRBJ2-7; D unresolved. Between the trimmed V and J ends, which lost 1 base and 3 bases, there was a span of 7 bases. CDR1 is SGHAT, CDR2 FQNNGV, per germline. The CDR3 covers 13 residues. The DNA for the CDR3 is TGTGCCAGCAGCTTAGTACTGTACTACGAGCAGTACTTC. Its translation: CASSLVLYYEQYF.

The V call is TRBV7-3, the J call TRBJ2-2; 7 bases match TRBD2. This CDR3 has 16 amino acids. Germline lookup yields CDR1 SGHTA and CDR2 FQGTGA. J was trimmed by 4 bases and V by 5 bases; bases with no gene match: 10. CDR3 residues: CASSPPGGSGTGELFF. CDR3 bases: TGTGCCAGCAGCCCTCCGGGGGGATCTGGCACCGGGGAGCTGTTTTTT.

The chain employs TRBV19 and TRBJ2-3; TRBD2 might be the D (6 bases). This CDR3 has 17 residues. V was cut by 3 bases and J by 2 bases, with 18 bases left in between. Germline values: CDR1 LNHDA, CDR2 SQIVND (reference sequence). The CDR3, as DNA: TGTGCCAGTAGTATGGGGGGTTGGGTTTCAGCCACAGATACGCAGTATTTT. This translates into CASSMGGWVSATDTQYF.

In DNA form, the CDR3 reads TGTGCCAGCCAGGGGACCTACGAGCAGTACTTC. As protein: CASQGTYEQYF. The chain uses TRBV6-5 and TRBJ2-7, with D possibly matching TRBD1 (6 bases). Trimming stripped 8 bases from V and 2 bases from J, with 7 bases between. This CDR3 region has 11 residues. Germline loops: CDR1 MNHEY, CDR2 SVGAGI.

A note on this clone: The junction departs from the called germline gene at one end, perhaps through a read error. The V gene is TRBV20-1, the J gene TRBJ2-1, with D possibly being TRBD2 (6 bases). CDR1 DFQATT and CDR2 SNEGSKA come from the germline V gene (reference sequence). The CDR3 is made up of 11 amino acids. Here the CDR3 DNA reads TGCAGTACTAGCCCCGCGGAGGAGCAGTTCTTC. This codes for CSTSPAEEQFF.

The chain couples TRBV30 to TRBJ2-7; 10 bases match TRBD2. This CDR3 spans 16 amino acids. Trimming took 4 bases from V and 5 from J; bases not matched to a gene: 14. Per the germline V gene, CDR1 is GTSNPN and CDR2 is SVGIG (reference sequence). The CDR3 sequence: CAWTIPLAGEPDEQYF. The CDR3 DNA follows: TGTGCCTGGACCATACCCCTAGCGGGAGAGCCGGACGAGCAGTACTTC. Supplemented by reference TRBV30 and TRBJ2-7, the full variable domain reads SQTIHQWPATLVQPVGSPLSLECTVEGTSNPNLYWYRQAAGRGLQLLFYSVGIGQISSEVPQNLSASRPQDRQFILSSKKLLLSDSGFYLCAWTIPLAGEPDEQYFGPGTRLTVT.

CDR3 loop: CANPRGGTSYEQYF. The CDR3 region has the DNA TGCGCCAACCCGAGAGGGGGTACCTCCTACGAGCAGTACTTC. The chain carries TRBV10-1 and TRBJ2-7, with D possibly TRBD1 on 6 matching bases. Looked up from germline, CDR1 is WNHNN and CDR2 is SYGVQD (reference sequence). V gave up 10 bases and J gave up 0 bases, with 16 bases separating them. The CDR3 has 14 amino acids.

V usage is TRBV19 and J usage is TRBJ2-3; 14 bases agree with TRBD2. Per germline, CDR1 LNHDA and CDR2 SQIVND (reference sequence). The CDR3 runs to 15 residues. The J segment lost 9 bases and the V segment lost 4 bases, leaving 6 bases of the junction unmatched. The CDR3 DNA reads as TGTGCCAGTAGTACGGGACTAGCGGGAGATATAACGCAGTATTTT. Protein: CASSTGLAGDITQYF.

The chain recombines TRBV20-1 with TRBJ1-2, with 7 bases matching TRBD1. Germline trimming cut 3 bases from V and 5 bases from J; bases unmatched to any gene: 6. Per the germline V gene, CDR1 is DFQATT and CDR2 is SNEGSKA (reference sequence). This CDR3 contains 13 residues. The CDR3 loop reads CSASGAGGYGYTF. CDR3 bases: TGCAGTGCTAGTGGCGCAGGGGGGTATGGCTACACCTTC.

The chain uses TRBV5-4 and TRBJ2-5; D possibly corresponds to TRBD1 (5 bases). CDR1 and CDR2 (germline): SGHNT, YYREEE (reference sequence). V lost 0 bases to trimming and J lost 5 bases, with 17 bases between them. The CDR3 contains 16 residues. This CDR3 is CASSLGPAGAMETQYF. The DNA of the CDR3 is TGTGCCAGCAGCTTGGGCCCTGCTGGGGCTATGGAGACCCAGTACTTC.

V usage is TRBV5-4 and J usage is TRBJ2-1, with 14 bases matching TRBD2. Looked up from germline, CDR1 is SGHNT and CDR2 is YYREEE (reference sequence). The V gene end was trimmed by 4 bases and the J gene end by 5 bases; junction bases not matched to a gene: 5. This CDR3 has 16 amino acids. In DNA, the CDR3 is TGTGCCAGCAGCCCCTGGACTAGCGGGAGGAACAATGAGCAGTTCTTC. Translated: CASSPWTSGRNNEQFF.

The chain employs TRBV5-1 and TRBJ2-1; D is undetermined. Trimming shortened V by 4 bases and J by 0 bases, and 11 bases separated the two germline ends. The germline CDR1 and CDR2 sequences are SGHRS and YFSETQ. The CDR3 runs to 15 residues. The CDR3, as DNA: TGCGCCAGCAGCATAGCCAGTAGCTCCTACAATGAGCAGTTCTTC. It translates to CASSIASSSYNEQFF.

This sequence joins TRBV27 and TRBJ2-7, with 7 bases aligning to TRBD1. CDR3 length: 18 residues. J was trimmed by 4 bases and V by 5 bases; bases with no gene match: 20. CDR1 is MNHEY, CDR2 SMNVEV, per germline (reference sequence). Here the CDR3 reads CASSASGTVFGRLYEQYF. For the CDR3, the DNA is TGTGCCAGCAGTGCCTCCGGGACAGTATTTGGTCGGCTTTACGAGCAGTACTTC.

V is TRBV27 and J is TRBJ2-7; D remains unclear. Germline lookup yields CDR1 MNHEY and CDR2 SMNVEV (reference sequence). V shed 5 bases and J shed 2 bases, with 10 bases lying between them. This CDR3 contains 13 residues. CDR3 loop: CASSKERPYEQYF. The CDR3 coding sequence is TGTGCCAGCAGTAAGGAGCGTCCCTACGAGCAGTACTTC.